This record covers a single T cell receptor (beta chain). As yet, its antigen is unknown. An input of 0.5 to 1 ug of RNA was subjected to reverse transcription using random hexamers. The TCR beta CDR3 was amplified by immunoSEQ multiplex PCR across 54 Vbeta, 13 Jbeta. MiXCR, applied by TCRdb to the immunoSEQ multiplex PCR reads, yields one record per CDR3 protein. Among more than 110,000 distinct CDR3 sequences, 85% to 95% were seen once, and the ten largest hold approximately 0.3%. The data are from a study of CD8 T cells in Susac syndrome. Losses at the gene ends were 3 bases for V and 7 bases for J; bases not matched to a gene: 5. Germline V gene data show CDR1 as KGHDR and CDR2 as SFDVKD. The length of the CDR3 is 14 residues. Study-wide results and limits: In its TCR sequencing and HLA analysis, the study acknowledged that the number of individuals was relatively small.

CD8+ and CD4+ T cells were negatively isolated; TEMRA cells were FACS-enriched. The sequence derives from a human donor in good health. Material: CD8+ T cells from PBMCs. The chain uses TRBV24-1 and TRBJ2-1, with 7 bases that match TRBD2. The CDR3 protein is CATSDLRELNEQFF. In DNA, the CDR3 is TGTGCCACCAGTGATCTGCGGGAGCTGAATGAGCAGTTCTTC.